This T cell receptor beta chain was obtained from a study of T cells in Graves' hyperthyroidism and ophthalmopathy. The length of the CDR3 is 15 residues. The germline V gene has CDR1 SNHLY and CDR2 FYNNEI. With 8 bases removed from V and 1 base from J, the gap between germline ends came to 17 bases. Template material for amplifying TCR beta CDR3 regions consisted of RNA transcripts. First-round RT-PCR targeting the TCR CDR3 was performed with the HTBI primer set. Each CDR3 protein gets one entry after TCRdb re-called the multiplex PCR reads with MiXCR. The sample has some 550,000 distinct CDR3 sequences; 16% are singletons.

V gene TRBV2 combines with J gene TRBJ1-1, with D possibly TRBD1 on 5 matching bases. This receptor was identified in a woman aged 40-49 years with Graves' ophthalmopathy. The sequenced sample consisted of blood. The CDR3 DNA reads TGTGCCAGCTCATCAAACGACAGACGGAACACTGAAGCTTTCTTT. This encodes CASSSNDRRNTEAFF.